This TCR beta chain originates from a study of naive and memory T cell subsets. Two oligonucleotides, mixed equimolar, formed the beta constant-region primer covering TRBC1 and TRBC2. MiXCR, run by TCRdb on the UMI-ligation and nested PCR reads, gives a single entry per CDR3 protein. Seen here are around 40,000 distinct CDR3 sequences, 10% to 15% observed once, and the top ten hold approximately 20%. V was shortened by 2 bases and J by 1 base, with 11 bases between the two germline ends. CDR1 is SGHVS and CDR2 is FNYEAQ in the germline V gene. The CDR3 has 15 amino acids. This clonotype occurred a few times. Its antigen is as yet unknown. Notes on the study in general: Gini index rose across naive, CM, EM and EMRA in CD4 and CD8. Over 90% of naive TCR sequences appeared only once, unlike memory subsets.

CD45RA-CD27- cells were effector memory; CD45RA+CD27- cells were EMRA. The clonotype comes from a human donor in good health. The specimen sequenced was effector memory CD4+ T cells from blood. As for subset: effector memory, CD45RA- CD27-. J is TRBJ2-5 and V is TRBV7-6, with no clear D. CDR3 nucleotides: TGTGCCAGCAGCTTAATTGTCAGATCCCAAGAGACCCAGTACTTC. It translates to CASSLIVRSQETQYF.